The 28 T cell receptor beta chains given below trace back to one sample, sequenced in a study of blood T cell repertoires in COVID-19 (dated by TCRdb to the early 2020s). Preparation of the library involved the immunoSEQ multiplex PCR assay. This is the immuneACCESS table as TCRdb keeps it, with only in-frame sequences that have V and J called. A part of the clones is gone; compared with another copy, unresolved V genes explain less than half, and the rest is unexplained. The table for this sample lists 90,000 or so clones; approximately 88% of them were counted only once. Roughly 5% of the sample is taken by the ten largest. Material: peripheral blood. The receptors were sampled from a man between 60 and 75 years old with COVID-19, enrolled during active disease.

V and J are TRBV28 and TRBJ1-6; 9 nucleotides align to TRBD1. V shed 6 bases, J shed 9 bases, and the junction held 3 bases outside the gene matches. The CDR3 length is 13 residues. Germline lookup yields CDR1 MDHEN and CDR2 SYDVKM. For the CDR3, the DNA is TGTGCCAGCAGCTACAGGGGGCGTTCACCCCTCCACTTT. As protein: CASSYRGRSPLHF.

The gene calls are TRBV19 and TRBJ2-2, with a weak D call TRBD2 (5 bases). Germline CDR1 reads LNHDA; CDR2 reads SQIVND (reference sequence). The CDR3 has 13 residues. The ends were cut back, 6 bases at V and 1 base at J, with 6 bases in the middle. CDR3: CASRDWNTGELFF. CDR3 in DNA: TGTGCCAGTAGGGACTGGAACACCGGGGAGCTGTTTTTT.

J is TRBJ2-7 and V is TRBV7-9; 7 bases line up with TRBD1. Germline-derived CDR1 and CDR2 are SEHNR and FQNEAQ (reference sequence). Trimming removed 3 bases from V and 3 bases from J; junction bases left unmatched: 5. There are 14 residues in the CDR3. CDR3: CASSFEGGGYEQYF. The CDR3 bases are TGTGCCAGCAGCTTCGAAGGGGGCGGCTACGAGCAGTACTTC.

The chain employs TRBV19 and TRBJ1-5, with 7 bases aligning to TRBD1. V was clipped by 6 bases and J by 0 bases; unmatched bases: 8. The CDR3 sequence is 16 residues long. Germline assignment: CDR1 LNHDA and CDR2 SQIVND (reference sequence). CDR3 residues: CASSRGTDYSNQPQHF. For the CDR3, the DNA is TGTGCCAGTAGCCGCGGGACAGATTATAGCAATCAGCCCCAGCATTTT.

This chain joins TRBV28 and TRBJ1-2, with 7 nucleotides matching TRBD1. The CDR3 runs to 14 residues. In germline, CDR1 is MDHEN, CDR2 SYDVKM. V was clipped by 3 bases and J by 5 bases; unmatched bases: 6. This chain's CDR3 is CASSLEGAGYGYTF. As DNA, the CDR3 is TGTGCCAGCAGTTTGGAGGGGGCAGGATATGGCTACACCTTC.

V usage is TRBV2 and J usage is TRBJ2-1; TRBD2 is a possible D gene (5 bases). The CDR3 is 15 residues long. Between the trimmed V and J ends, which lost 7 bases and 3 bases, there was a span of 16 bases. The germline V gene has CDR1 SNHLY and CDR2 FYNNEI. CDR3 protein: CASTEGLADYNEQFF. Here the CDR3 DNA reads TGTGCCAGCACCGAGGGCCTAGCAGACTACAATGAGCAGTTCTTC.

The chain joins TRBV7-3 to TRBJ2-1, with 8 bases identical to TRBD2. Trimming took 5 bases from V and 4 from J; bases not matched to a gene: 7. CDR1 and CDR2 (germline): SGHTA, FQGTGA. The CDR3 has 15 residues. The CDR3 loop is CASSPHPGGYNEQFF. CDR3 bases: TGTGCCAGCAGCCCCCACCCGGGGGGGTACAATGAGCAGTTCTTC.

The rearrangement joins TRBV15 to TRBJ2-1, with 11 bases fitting TRBD2. The V gene end was trimmed by 9 bases and the J gene end by 5 bases; junction bases not matched to a gene: 6. CDR1 and CDR2 from the germline V gene are LNHNV and YYDKDF (reference sequence). CDR3 size: 14 residues. The CDR3, as DNA: TGTGCCACTAGGACTAGCGGGTTCAACAATGAGCAGTTCTTC. It translates to CATRTSGFNNEQFF.

This chain connects TRBV28 to TRBJ1-3; 8 bases are a match to TRBD1. The CDR3 runs to 15 residues. From germline, CDR1 is MDHEN and CDR2 SYDVKM. Unmatched junction bases numbered 6, after V lost 3 bases and J lost 5 bases. The CDR3 reads CASSLQGAIRNTIYF. In nucleotides, the CDR3 is TGTGCCAGCAGTTTGCAGGGGGCTATAAGAAACACCATATATTTT.

Written as DNA, the CDR3 is TGTGCCAGCAGCTTAAGGGGTGAGCAGTTCTTC. Residues: CASSLRGEQFF. The V gene is TRBV7-9, the J gene TRBJ2-1; TRBD1 is a possible D gene (5 bases). Germline loops: CDR1 SEHNR, CDR2 FQNEAQ (reference sequence). V lost 2 bases and J lost 9, with 5 bases in between. This CDR3 spans 11 amino acids.

The chain recombines TRBV6-6 with TRBJ1-5; 8 bases map to TRBD1. This CDR3 is 16 amino acids long. CDR1 is MNHNY and CDR2 is SVGAGI in the germline V gene (reference sequence). V gave up 5 bases and J gave up 3 bases; unmatched junction bases: 9. CDR3 nucleotides: TGTGCCAGCAGTCCCCCCCGACAGGGGAACAATCAGCCCCAGCATTTT. It specifies CASSPPRQGNNQPQHF.

The chain employs TRBV27 and TRBJ1-2; D is uncertain. The V and J ends lost 2 bases and 0 bases respectively, with 7 bases between them. Germline CDR1 MNHEY, CDR2 SMNVEV (reference sequence). The CDR3 covers 14 residues. In nucleotides, the CDR3 is TGTGCCAGCAGTTTAACCCAGGCTAACTATGGCTACACCTTC. It translates to CASSLTQANYGYTF.

The chain employs TRBV6-5 and TRBJ1-2, with D maybe TRBD1 (5 bases). The germline V gene encodes CDR1 MNHEY and CDR2 SVGAGI. The CDR3 covers 12 residues. Trimming stripped 6 bases from V and 7 bases from J, with 12 bases between. This CDR3 reads CASSQLGGGYTF. Here the CDR3 DNA reads TGTGCCAGCAGCCAACTGGGGGGTGGCTACACCTTC.

This sequence joins TRBV20-1 and TRBJ1-2; D may be TRBD1 (5 bases). CDR3 length: 11 residues. The V end lost 4 bases, the J end lost 8 bases, and 11 bases lay between the germline ends. CDR1 DFQATT and CDR2 SNEGSKA come from the germline V gene (reference sequence). The CDR3 bases are TGCAGTGCTACGGGACTCGGAGGCTACACCTTC. It specifies CSATGLGGYTF.

This clone was recorded a few times. This chain connects TRBV4-2 to TRBJ2-7, with 8 bases aligning to TRBD1. The J segment lost 3 bases and the V segment lost 1 base, leaving 5 bases of the junction unmatched. The CDR3 extends over 15 amino acids. Germline CDR1 is LGHNA and CDR2 is YNFKEQ. The CDR3 DNA reads as TGTGCCAGCAGCCAAGGAGGACAGGGAATCTACGAGCAGTACTTC. Its protein product is CASSQGGQGIYEQYF.

The V call is TRBV9, the J call TRBJ1-1; D is unclear. Trimming took 0 bases from V and 5 from J, leaving 11 bases between them. This CDR3 comprises 14 residues. Germline CDR1 is SGDLS and CDR2 is YYNGEE. CDR3: CASSVGAQDTEAFF. The DNA for the CDR3 is TGTGCCAGCAGCGTAGGGGCCCAGGATACTGAAGCTTTCTTT.

The chain joins TRBV4-1 to TRBJ2-1, with 7 bases matching TRBD2. J lost 2 bases, V lost 0 bases, and 7 bases had no gene match. Germline loops: CDR1 MGHRA, CDR2 YSYEKL. This CDR3 is built from 17 residues. CDR3 nucleotides: TGCGCCAGCAGCCAAGATCCCCCCAGCGGGACCTACAATGAGCAGTTCTTC. Protein sequence: CASSQDPPSGTYNEQFF.

The chain carries TRBV7-9 and TRBJ2-6; no reliable D call. Looked up from germline, CDR1 is SEHNR and CDR2 is FQNEAQ (reference sequence). The CDR3 is made up of 15 amino acids. Trimming cost V 1 base and J 3 bases, with 7 bases left between them. This CDR3 reads CASSLERFGANVLTF. The CDR3 nucleotides read TGTGCCAGCAGCTTAGAGCGCTTTGGGGCCAACGTCCTGACTTTC.

The chain couples TRBV19 to TRBJ2-7; D gene uncertain. V gave up 3 bases and J gave up 1 base, with 10 bases separating them. The CDR3 consists of 14 residues. From germline, CDR1 is LNHDA and CDR2 SQIVND (reference sequence). CDR3 nucleotides: TGTGCCAGTAGTATTGGGCAGAGATCCTACGAGCAGTACTTC. The encoded protein is CASSIGQRSYEQYF.

V usage is TRBV19 and J usage is TRBJ2-2; no clear D. This CDR3 is 13 amino acids long. Per the germline V gene, CDR1 is LNHDA and CDR2 is SQIVND (reference sequence). The V end lost 6 bases, the J end lost 0 bases, and 5 bases lay between the germline ends. The CDR3 here is CASRQPNTGELFF. Here the CDR3 DNA reads TGTGCCAGTAGACAGCCGAACACCGGGGAGCTGTTTTTT.

The V and J genes are TRBV24-1 and TRBJ1-6; D is unclear. This CDR3 comprises 23 residues. V lost 7 bases, J lost 0 bases, and 33 bases lay in between. Per the germline V gene, CDR1 is KGHDR and CDR2 is SFDVKD. CDR3 coding DNA: TGTGCCACCAGCCCTATGGCGGGGATAGTCACCAGTCGGATTGTCTCCTATAATTCACCCCTCCACTTT. It specifies CATSPMAGIVTSRIVSYNSPLHF.

This chain connects TRBV28 to TRBJ1-1; maybe TRBD1 (6 bases). The V and J ends lost 3 bases and 0 bases respectively, with 8 bases between them. CDR1 MDHEN and CDR2 SYDVKM come from the germline V gene. The length of the CDR3 is 14 residues. The CDR3: CASSFRGLNTEAFF. Written as DNA, the CDR3 is TGTGCCAGCAGTTTCAGGGGATTGAACACTGAAGCTTTCTTT.

The chain carries TRBV5-5 and TRBJ2-7, with D uncertain. The CDR3 extends over 15 amino acids. The V end was cut by 6 bases, the J end by 1 base, with 17 bases between. Germline lookup yields CDR1 SGHKS and CDR2 YYEKEE (reference sequence). For the CDR3, the DNA is TGTGCCAGCACTGTCGTGTATCAGATTTCCTACGAGCAGTACTTC. As protein: CASTVVYQISYEQYF.

This chain joins TRBV6-1 and TRBJ1-4; 7 bases line up with TRBD1. The trim removed 0 bases at V and 8 bases at J, leaving 9 bases unmatched. This CDR3 is 16 amino acids long. Looked up from germline, CDR1 is MNHNS and CDR2 is SASEGT. The CDR3 DNA is TGTGCCAGCAGTGAAGCGCTAGGGGGCACGGCAGAAAAACTGTTTTTT. Protein: CASSEALGGTAEKLFF.

This chain connects TRBV7-2 to TRBJ1-2; D call uncertain. Deletions cut 5 bases from V and 0 bases from J, with 4 bases between. This CDR3 has 12 amino acids. Germline-derived CDR1 and CDR2 are SGHTA and FQGNSA. The CDR3 DNA reads TGTGCCAGCAGCCCAGCTAACTATGGCTACACCTTC. Its translation is CASSPANYGYTF.

The gene calls are TRBV7-8 and TRBJ2-1; the D gene is possibly TRBD2 (6 bases). The CDR3 extends over 18 amino acids. CDR1 and CDR2 from the germline V gene are SGHVS and FQNEAQ. Deletions cut 4 bases from V and 1 base from J, with 20 bases between. CDR3 amino acids: CASSSHRRDPRSYNEQFF. The CDR3 DNA reads TGTGCCAGCAGCTCTCATCGGCGGGATCCCCGGTCCTACAATGAGCAGTTCTTC.

V usage is TRBV10-3 and J usage is TRBJ2-2; 7 bases match TRBD1. Per the germline V gene, CDR1 is ENHRY and CDR2 is SYGVKD. This CDR3 spans 14 amino acids. The junction had 5 bases not matched to a gene; V was cut back by 10 bases and J by 0 bases. CDR3 in amino acids: CATGGQANTGELFF. In DNA form, the CDR3 reads TGTGCCACCGGAGGACAGGCGAACACCGGGGAGCTGTTTTTT.

This clone was observed once. The rearrangement links TRBV28 to TRBJ2-1; 9 positions match TRBD1. This CDR3 region has 17 residues. Looked up from germline, CDR1 is MDHEN and CDR2 is SYDVKM. The trim removed 6 bases at V and 3 bases at J, leaving 12 bases unmatched. The CDR3 DNA is TGTGCCAGCAGGCCGGGGACAGGGCACACCCGCTACAATGAGCAGTTCTTC. Its translation: CASRPGTGHTRYNEQFF.